The T cell receptor beta chain described here comes from a study of OX40 agonist ivuxolimab in advanced cancers. Study-level points and caveats: CD8+ T cells showed, on average, more clonal expansion than CD4+ cells. Low clonal expansion, among the lowest seen, marked partial responders at 0.1-3.0 mg/kg. Within 6 weeks, CD4+ and CD8+ blood T cells expanded clonally at 0.1 to 3.0 mg/kg.

As regards this clone: What it binds is not known.

Assay: immunoSEQ multiplex PCR; the TCRdb copy retains only in-frame clones and omits some. The table includes approximately 73,000 clones, 85% to 90% detected once. The clonotype originates from an adult with an advanced solid tumor such as melanoma, head and neck, liver or kidney cancer. Sample: CD4+ or CD8+ T cells sorted from blood, taken in a trial of the OX40 agonist ivuxolimab.

CDR3 DNA: TGTGCCTGGAAAGGGGACCGACAGGGACTATGGGGCTACACCTTC. Translated: CAWKGDRQGLWGYTF. The chain couples TRBV30 to TRBJ1-2; the match to TRBD1 covers 7 bases. Germline values: CDR1 GTSNPN, CDR2 SVGIG (reference sequence). Trimming cost V 4 bases and J 8 bases; bases outside gene matches: 16. CDR3 length equals 15 residues.